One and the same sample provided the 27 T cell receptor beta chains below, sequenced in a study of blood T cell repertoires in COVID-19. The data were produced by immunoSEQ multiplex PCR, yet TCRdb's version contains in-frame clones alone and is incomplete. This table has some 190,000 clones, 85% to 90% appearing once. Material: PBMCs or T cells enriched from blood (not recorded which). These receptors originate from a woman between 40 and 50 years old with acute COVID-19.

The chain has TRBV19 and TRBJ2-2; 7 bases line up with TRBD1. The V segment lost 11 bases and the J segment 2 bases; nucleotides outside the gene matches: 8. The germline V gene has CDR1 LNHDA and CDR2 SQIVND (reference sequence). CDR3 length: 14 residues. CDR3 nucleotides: TGTGCCGTCCGAACAGGGGCAAACACCGGGGAGCTGTTTTTT. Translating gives CAVRTGANTGELFF.

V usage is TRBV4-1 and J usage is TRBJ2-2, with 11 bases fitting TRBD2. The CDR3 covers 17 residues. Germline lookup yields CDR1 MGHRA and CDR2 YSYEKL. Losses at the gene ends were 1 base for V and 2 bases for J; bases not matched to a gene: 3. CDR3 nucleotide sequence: TGCGCCAGCAGCCAAGGGGGACTAGCGGCTAACACCGGGGAGCTGTTTTTT. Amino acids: CASSQGGLAANTGELFF.

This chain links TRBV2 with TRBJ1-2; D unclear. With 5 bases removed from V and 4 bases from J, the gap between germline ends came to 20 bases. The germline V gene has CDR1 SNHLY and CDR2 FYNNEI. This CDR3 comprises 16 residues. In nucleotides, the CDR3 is TGTGCCAGCAGTCCCACCCTGCCACAGAGAGTCTATGGCTACACCTTC. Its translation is CASSPTLPQRVYGYTF.

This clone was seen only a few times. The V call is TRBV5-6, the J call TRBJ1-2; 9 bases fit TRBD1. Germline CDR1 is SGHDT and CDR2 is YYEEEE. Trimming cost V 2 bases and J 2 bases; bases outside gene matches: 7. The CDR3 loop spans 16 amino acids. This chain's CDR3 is CASSLPTGGGNYGYTF. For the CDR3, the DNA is TGTGCCAGCAGCTTACCGACAGGGGGGGGAAACTATGGCTACACCTTC.

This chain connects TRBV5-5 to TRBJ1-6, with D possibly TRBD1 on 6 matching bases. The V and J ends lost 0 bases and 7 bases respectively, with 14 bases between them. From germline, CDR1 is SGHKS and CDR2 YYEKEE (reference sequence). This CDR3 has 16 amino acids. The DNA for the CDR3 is TGTGCCAGCAGCTTGGAGCCAGGGGTAGGGAATTCACCCCTCCACTTT. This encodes CASSLEPGVGNSPLHF.

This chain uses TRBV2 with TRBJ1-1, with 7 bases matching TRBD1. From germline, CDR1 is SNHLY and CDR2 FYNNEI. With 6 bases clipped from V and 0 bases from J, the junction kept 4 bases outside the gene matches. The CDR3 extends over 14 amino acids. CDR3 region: CASREQGMNTEAFF. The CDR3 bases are TGTGCCAGCAGGGAACAGGGGATGAACACTGAAGCTTTCTTT.

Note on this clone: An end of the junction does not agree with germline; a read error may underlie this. CDR3 nucleotides: TGTGCCAGCAGTGGAGGACTTAAGGGCATCTTC. This codes for CASSGGLKGIF. V and J are TRBV2 and TRBJ2-1; the D gene is possibly TRBD2 (5 bases). Germline lookup yields CDR1 SNHLY and CDR2 FYNNEI. The CDR3 runs 11 residues.

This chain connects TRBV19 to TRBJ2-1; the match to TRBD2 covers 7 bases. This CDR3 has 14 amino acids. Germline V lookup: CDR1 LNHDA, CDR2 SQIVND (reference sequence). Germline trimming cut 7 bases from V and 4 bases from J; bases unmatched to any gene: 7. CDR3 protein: CASKIQRGYNEQFF. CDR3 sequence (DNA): TGTGCCAGTAAAATCCAGCGGGGTTACAATGAGCAGTTCTTC.

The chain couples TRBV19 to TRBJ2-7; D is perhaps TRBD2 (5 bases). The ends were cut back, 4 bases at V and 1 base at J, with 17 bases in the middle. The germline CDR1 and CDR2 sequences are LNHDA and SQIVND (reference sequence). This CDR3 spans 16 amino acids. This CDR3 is CASSTRAALRSYEQYF. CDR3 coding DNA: TGTGCCAGTAGTACGAGGGCCGCTTTAAGATCCTACGAGCAGTACTTC.

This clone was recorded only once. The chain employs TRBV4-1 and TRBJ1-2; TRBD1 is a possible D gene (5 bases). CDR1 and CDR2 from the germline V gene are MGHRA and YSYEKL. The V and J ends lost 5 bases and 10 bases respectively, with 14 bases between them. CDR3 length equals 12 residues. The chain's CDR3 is CASSDIQAIYTF. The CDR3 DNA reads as TGCGCCAGCAGCGATATACAGGCGATCTACACCTTC.

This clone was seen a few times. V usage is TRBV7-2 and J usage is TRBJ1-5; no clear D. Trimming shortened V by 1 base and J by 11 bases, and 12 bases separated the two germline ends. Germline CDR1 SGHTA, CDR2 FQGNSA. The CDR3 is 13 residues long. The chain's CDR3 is CASSLGPKAAQHF. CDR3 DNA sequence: TGTGCCAGCAGCTTAGGGCCCAAAGCGGCCCAGCATTTT.

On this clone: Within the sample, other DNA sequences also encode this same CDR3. CDR3 amino acids: CASRQGYEQFF. CDR3 nucleotide sequence: TGTGCCAGCAGGCAGGGGTATGAGCAGTTCTTC. The chain recombines TRBV27 with TRBJ2-1; D may be TRBD1 (6 bases). CDR1 MNHEY and CDR2 SMNVEV come from the germline V gene (reference sequence). The CDR3 totals 11 residues. Trimming pared 6 bases from V and 8 bases from J, leaving 8 bases between.

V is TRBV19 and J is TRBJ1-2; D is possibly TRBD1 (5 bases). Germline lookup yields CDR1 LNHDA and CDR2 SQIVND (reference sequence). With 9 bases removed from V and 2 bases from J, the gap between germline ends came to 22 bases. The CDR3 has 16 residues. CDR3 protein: CASQPNSGGPNYGYTF. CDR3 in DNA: TGTGCCAGCCAGCCCAACTCGGGGGGACCCAACTATGGCTACACCTTC.

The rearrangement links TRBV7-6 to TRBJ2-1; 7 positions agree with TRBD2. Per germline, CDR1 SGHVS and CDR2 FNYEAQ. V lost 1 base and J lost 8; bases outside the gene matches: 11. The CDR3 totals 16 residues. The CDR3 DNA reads TGTGCCAGCAGCTTAGTGGGGGGGAGGGCCTGGGATGAGCAGTTCTTC. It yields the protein CASSLVGGRAWDEQFF. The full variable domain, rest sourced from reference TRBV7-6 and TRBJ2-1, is GAGVSQSPRYKVTKRGQDVALRCDPISGHVSLYWYRQALGQGPEFLTYFNYEAQQDKSGLPNDRFSAERPEGSISTLTIQRTEQRDSAMYRCASSLVGGRAWDEQFFGPGTRLTVL.

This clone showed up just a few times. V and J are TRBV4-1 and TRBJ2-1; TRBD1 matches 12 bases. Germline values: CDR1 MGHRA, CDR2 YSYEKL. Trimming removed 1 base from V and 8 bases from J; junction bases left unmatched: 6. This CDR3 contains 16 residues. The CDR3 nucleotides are TGCGCCAGCAGCCAAGCCGGGACAGGGGGCGGGTATGAGCAGTTCTTC. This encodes CASSQAGTGGGYEQFF.

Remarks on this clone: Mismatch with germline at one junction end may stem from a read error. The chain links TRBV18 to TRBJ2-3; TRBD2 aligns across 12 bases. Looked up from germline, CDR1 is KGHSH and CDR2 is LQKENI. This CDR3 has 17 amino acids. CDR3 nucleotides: TGTGCCAGCTCACCCCCAGGACTAGCGGGACTCACAGGTACGCAGTATTTT. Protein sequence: CASSPPGLAGLTGTQYF.

The CDR3 DNA sequence: TGTGCTAGTGGGACGACAGAAGCCTACGAGCAGTACTTC. It translates to CASGTTEAYEQYF. The rearrangement links TRBV12-5 to TRBJ2-7, with a weak D call TRBD1 (5 bases). There are 13 residues in the CDR3. CDR1 and CDR2 (germline): LGHNT, FRNRAP. V dropped 6 bases and J dropped 2 bases, with 11 bases sitting between them.

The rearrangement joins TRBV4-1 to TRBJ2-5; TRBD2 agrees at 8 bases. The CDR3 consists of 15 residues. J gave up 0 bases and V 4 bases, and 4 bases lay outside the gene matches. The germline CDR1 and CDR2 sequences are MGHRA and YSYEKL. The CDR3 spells CASSPRGVYQETQYF. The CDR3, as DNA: TGCGCCAGCAGCCCGCGGGGGGTCTACCAAGAGACCCAGTACTTC.

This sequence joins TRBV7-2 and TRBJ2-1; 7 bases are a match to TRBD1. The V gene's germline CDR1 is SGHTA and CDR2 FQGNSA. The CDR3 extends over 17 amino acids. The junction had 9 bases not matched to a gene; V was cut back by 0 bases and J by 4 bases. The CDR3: CASSLAHRGQWYNEQFF. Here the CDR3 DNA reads TGTGCCAGCAGCTTAGCCCACAGGGGCCAGTGGTACAATGAGCAGTTCTTC. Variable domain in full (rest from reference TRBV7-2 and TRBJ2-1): GAGVSQSPSNKVTEKGKDVELRCDPISGHTALYWYRQSLGQGLEFLIYFQGNSAPDKSGLPSDRFSAERTGGSVSTLTIQRTQQEDSAVYLCASSLAHRGQWYNEQFFGPGTRLTVL.

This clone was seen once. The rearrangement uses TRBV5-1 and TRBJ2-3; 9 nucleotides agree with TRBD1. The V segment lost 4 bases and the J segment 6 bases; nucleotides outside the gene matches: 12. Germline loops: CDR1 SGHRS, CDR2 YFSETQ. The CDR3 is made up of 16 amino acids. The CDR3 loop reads CASSPMGGQGWDTQYF. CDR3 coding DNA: TGCGCCAGCAGCCCAATGGGCGGACAGGGGTGGGATACGCAGTATTTT.

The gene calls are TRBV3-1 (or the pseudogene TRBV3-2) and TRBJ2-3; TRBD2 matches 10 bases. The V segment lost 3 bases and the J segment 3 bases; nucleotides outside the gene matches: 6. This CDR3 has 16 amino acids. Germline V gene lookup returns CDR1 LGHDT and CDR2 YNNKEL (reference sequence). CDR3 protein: CASSHERGGKTDTQYF. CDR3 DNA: TGTGCCAGCAGCCACGAGCGGGGGGGAAAAACAGATACGCAGTATTTT.

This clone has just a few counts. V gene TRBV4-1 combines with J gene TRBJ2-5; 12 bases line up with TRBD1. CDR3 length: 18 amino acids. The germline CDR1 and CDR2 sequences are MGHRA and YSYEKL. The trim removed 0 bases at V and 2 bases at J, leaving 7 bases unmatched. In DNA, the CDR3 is TGCGCCAGCAGCCAAGAAATCGGGGGACAGGGGGCTCAAGAGACCCAGTACTTC. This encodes CASSQEIGGQGAQETQYF.

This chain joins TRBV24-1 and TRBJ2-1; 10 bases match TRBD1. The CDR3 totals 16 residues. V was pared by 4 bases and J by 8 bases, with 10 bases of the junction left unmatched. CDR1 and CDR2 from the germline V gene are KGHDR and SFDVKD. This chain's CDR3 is CATSDPRQGADHEQFF. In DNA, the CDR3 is TGTGCCACCAGTGACCCACGACAGGGGGCGGACCATGAGCAGTTCTTC.

The CDR3 here is CASSLEAAVGIGADTQYF. The CDR3 DNA follows: TGCGCCAGCAGCTTGGAAGCGGCGGTCGGGATCGGCGCAGATACGCAGTATTTT. V usage is TRBV5-1 and J usage is TRBJ2-3; D possibly corresponds to TRBD2 (5 bases). This CDR3 comprises 18 residues. V lost 0 bases and J lost 4, with 21 bases in between. Germline V gives CDR1 SGHRS, CDR2 YFSETQ.

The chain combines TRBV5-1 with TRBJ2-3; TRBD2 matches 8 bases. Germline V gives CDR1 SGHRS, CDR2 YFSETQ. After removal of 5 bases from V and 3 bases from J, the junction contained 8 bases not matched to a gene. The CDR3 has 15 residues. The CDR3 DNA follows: TGCGCCAGCAGTCCGGCGGGGGGCGGGACAGATACGCAGTATTTT. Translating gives CASSPAGGGTDTQYF.

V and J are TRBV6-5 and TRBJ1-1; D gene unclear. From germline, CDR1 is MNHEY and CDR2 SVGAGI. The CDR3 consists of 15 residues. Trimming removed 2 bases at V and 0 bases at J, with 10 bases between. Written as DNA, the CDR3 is TGTGCCAGCAGTTACGGAGCAGCGATGAACACTGAAGCTTTCTTT. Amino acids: CASSYGAAMNTEAFF.

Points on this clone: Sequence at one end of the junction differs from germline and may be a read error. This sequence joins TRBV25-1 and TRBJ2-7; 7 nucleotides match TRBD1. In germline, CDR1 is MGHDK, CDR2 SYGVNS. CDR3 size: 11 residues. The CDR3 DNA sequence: TGTGCCAGCAGTGACCGAGACAGGGTGGGCTTC. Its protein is CASSDRDRVGF.